These T cell receptor beta chains were read from a single sample in a study of blood T cell repertoires in COVID-19. Libraries were prepared by immunoSEQ multiplex PCR; TCRdb keeps only in-frame clonotypes and omits some of them. The profile shows some 180,000 clones, 80% to 95% of them singletons. Material for sequencing was peripheral blood. Receptors originate from a middle-aged man with acute or convalescent COVID-19. Each CDR3 is given with its conserved first and last residue. Each record gives: J gene, clone size, V gene, D gene, CDR3 protein, CDR3 DNA. A D gene is named only where the DNA matches it firmly. Where a row states a size, it is once, few, many or the class of an expanded clone; other rows omit it.

j_call: TRBJ2-5
clone_size: NA
v_call: TRBV27
d_call: TRBD2
cdr3_aa: CASSYIAGGETQYF
cdr3_nt: TGTGCCAGCAGTTACATAGCGGGTGGAGAGACCCAGTACTTC

j_call: TRBJ2-1
clone_size: NA
v_call: TRBV9
d_call: TRBD2
cdr3_aa: CASSVGVAGGNEQFF
cdr3_nt: TGTGCCAGCAGCGTAGGGGTAGCGGGGGGCAATGAGCAGTTCTTC

j_call: TRBJ1-4
clone_size: NA
v_call: TRBV6-5
d_call: TRBD1
cdr3_aa: CASRNRGGEKLFF
cdr3_nt: TGTGCCAGCAGAAACAGGGGGGGCGAAAAACTGTTTTTT

j_call: TRBJ1-4
clone_size: NA
v_call: TRBV19
d_call: TRBD1
cdr3_aa: CASSPTTGNEKLFF
cdr3_nt: TGTGCCAGTAGCCCTACGACAGGGAATGAAAAACTGTTTTTT

j_call: TRBJ2-5
clone_size: NA
v_call: TRBV2
d_call: TRBD2
cdr3_aa: CASSALGLATPQETQYF
cdr3_nt: TGTGCCAGCAGTGCCTTGGGACTAGCTACGCCACAAGAGACCCAGTACTTC

j_call: TRBJ1-5
clone_size: NA
v_call: TRBV19
d_call: NA
cdr3_aa: CASSPREYSNQPQHF
cdr3_nt: TGTGCCAGTAGTCCTAGAGAGTATAGCAATCAGCCCCAGCATTTT

j_call: TRBJ2-3
clone_size: NA
v_call: TRBV9
d_call: TRBD1
cdr3_aa: CASSATGDPSTDTQYF
cdr3_nt: TGTGCCAGCAGCGCAACAGGGGATCCTAGCACAGATACGCAGTATTTT

j_call: TRBJ1-5
clone_size: NA
v_call: TRBV5-8
d_call: TRBD1
cdr3_aa: CASSFGTANQPQHF
cdr3_nt: TGTGCCAGCAGCTTCGGGACAGCTAATCAGCCCCAGCATTTT

j_call: TRBJ1-4
clone_size: NA
v_call: TRBV6-5
d_call: NA
cdr3_aa: CASSYSYSHNEKLFF
cdr3_nt: TGTGCCAGCAGTTACTCCTACAGCCACAATGAAAAACTGTTTTTT

j_call: TRBJ2-2
clone_size: NA
v_call: TRBV6-5
d_call: TRBD1
cdr3_aa: CASRGQGTGELFF
cdr3_nt: TGTGCCAGCAGGGGACAGGGCACCGGGGAGCTGTTTTTT

j_call: TRBJ2-1
clone_size: NA
v_call: TRBV27
d_call: TRBD2
cdr3_aa: CASSLSAGGYNEQFF
cdr3_nt: TGTGCCAGCAGTTTATCAGCGGGAGGATACAATGAGCAGTTCTTC

j_call: TRBJ2-2
clone_size: NA
v_call: TRBV19
d_call: TRBD2
cdr3_aa: CASRATSGSNGELFF
cdr3_nt: TGTGCCAGTAGAGCGACTAGCGGATCAAACGGGGAGCTGTTTTTT

j_call: TRBJ1-3
clone_size: NA
v_call: TRBV18
d_call: NA
cdr3_aa: CASSPGTGGGNTIYF
cdr3_nt: TGTGCCAGCTCACCCGGCACAGGTGGTGGAAACACCATATATTTT

j_call: TRBJ2-1
clone_size: NA
v_call: TRBV2
d_call: TRBD2
cdr3_aa: CASSAEREGYNEQFF
cdr3_nt: TGTGCCAGCAGTGCGGAGCGGGAGGGTTACAATGAGCAGTTCTTC

j_call: TRBJ2-6
clone_size: NA
v_call: TRBV6-5
d_call: NA
cdr3_aa: CASSPRDLGANVLTF
cdr3_nt: TGTGCCAGCAGCCCCCGGGACTTAGGAGCCAACGTCCTGACTTTC

j_call: TRBJ1-1
clone_size: once
v_call: TRBV6-6
d_call: NA
cdr3_aa: CASTTPGRNTEAFF
cdr3_nt: TGTGCCAGCACCACACCGGGTAGAAACACTGAAGCTTTCTTT

j_call: TRBJ2-1
clone_size: NA
v_call: TRBV28
d_call: TRBD2
cdr3_aa: CASSLSRTSGTYNEQFF
cdr3_nt: TGTGCCAGCAGTTTATCCCGGACTAGCGGGACCTACAATGAGCAGTTCTTC

j_call: TRBJ1-4
clone_size: NA
v_call: TRBV6-5
d_call: NA
cdr3_aa: CASRGTERVEKLFF
cdr3_nt: TGTGCCAGCAGGGGGACGGAGCGGGTGGAAAAACTGTTTTTT

j_call: TRBJ2-3
clone_size: NA
v_call: TRBV12-5
d_call: NA
cdr3_aa: CASGLVTSPYGTDTQYF
cdr3_nt: TGTGCTAGTGGTTTGGTAACTAGTCCCTATGGGACAGATACGCAGTATTTT

j_call: TRBJ2-1
clone_size: NA
v_call: TRBV9
d_call: TRBD2
cdr3_aa: CASSDSGPYNEQFF
cdr3_nt: TGTGCCAGCAGTGATAGCGGGCCCTACAATGAGCAGTTCTTC

j_call: TRBJ2-7
clone_size: few
v_call: TRBV2
d_call: TRBD1
cdr3_aa: CASKGPPTGPNF
cdr3_nt: TGTGCCAGCAAGGGACCACCGACAGGGCCAAACTTC

j_call: TRBJ1-4
clone_size: NA
v_call: TRBV9
d_call: NA
cdr3_aa: CASSVAGGGNEKLFF
cdr3_nt: TGTGCCAGCAGCGTAGCGGGGGGCGGAAATGAAAAACTGTTTTTT

j_call: TRBJ1-2
clone_size: NA
v_call: TRBV30
d_call: NA
cdr3_aa: CAWTGSNYGYTF
cdr3_nt: TGTGCCTGGACAGGGTCTAACTATGGCTACACCTTC

j_call: TRBJ2-3
clone_size: NA
v_call: TRBV2
d_call: TRBD2
cdr3_aa: CASRESGVATDTQYF
cdr3_nt: TGTGCCAGCAGGGAGAGCGGGGTAGCCACAGATACGCAGTATTTT

j_call: TRBJ2-3
clone_size: NA
v_call: TRBV15
d_call: TRBD1
cdr3_aa: CATSMGQGRPSDTQYF
cdr3_nt: TGTGCCACCAGCATGGGACAGGGGCGCCCGTCGGATACGCAGTATTTT

j_call: TRBJ2-1
clone_size: NA
v_call: TRBV5-1
d_call: TRBD2
cdr3_aa: CASSLDASGGYNEQFF
cdr3_nt: TGCGCCAGCAGCTTGGATGCTAGCGGGGGATACAATGAGCAGTTCTTC

j_call: TRBJ1-5
clone_size: NA
v_call: TRBV19
d_call: TRBD1
cdr3_aa: CASKDRGAHNQPQHF
cdr3_nt: TGTGCCAGTAAAGACAGGGGAGCCCATAATCAGCCCCAGCATTTT

j_call: TRBJ2-5
clone_size: NA
v_call: TRBV28
d_call: TRBD2
cdr3_aa: CASSLFSGGEETQYF
cdr3_nt: TGTGCCAGCAGTTTGTTTAGCGGGGGTGAAGAGACCCAGTACTTC

j_call: TRBJ1-6
clone_size: NA
v_call: TRBV27
d_call: NA
cdr3_aa: CASSSLPASSYNSPLHF
cdr3_nt: TGTGCCAGCAGTTCCCTTCCAGCTAGCTCCTATAATTCACCCCTCCACTTT

j_call: TRBJ1-4
clone_size: NA
v_call: TRBV28
d_call: TRBD1
cdr3_aa: CASTHRGSSEKLFF
cdr3_nt: TGTGCCAGCACCCACAGGGGGTCAAGTGAAAAACTGTTTTTT

j_call: TRBJ2-2
clone_size: NA
v_call: TRBV4-1
d_call: TRBD1
cdr3_aa: CASSPDWQGARRELFF
cdr3_nt: TGCGCCAGCAGCCCCGATTGGCAGGGGGCGCGACGGGAGCTGTTTTTT

j_call: TRBJ2-3
clone_size: NA
v_call: TRBV28
d_call: NA
cdr3_aa: CASSYSGTDTQYF
cdr3_nt: TGTGCCAGCAGTTATAGCGGCACAGATACGCAGTATTTT

j_call: TRBJ1-2
clone_size: NA
v_call: TRBV5-4
d_call: TRBD1
cdr3_aa: CASSPGQGYGYTF
cdr3_nt: TGTGCCAGCAGCCCCGGACAGGGCTATGGCTACACCTTC

j_call: TRBJ2-1
clone_size: NA
v_call: TRBV5-4
d_call: TRBD2
cdr3_aa: CASSSLAGGTIYEQFF
cdr3_nt: TGTGCCAGCAGCTCCTTAGCGGGGGGGACCATATACGAGCAGTTCTTC

j_call: TRBJ2-6
clone_size: once
v_call: TRBV7-9
d_call: NA
cdr3_aa: CASARTAGGGANVLTF
cdr3_nt: TGTGCCAGCGCTCGGACAGCCGGAGGTGGGGCCAACGTCCTGACTTTC

j_call: TRBJ2-5
clone_size: NA
v_call: TRBV11-2
d_call: TRBD2
cdr3_aa: CASSLTISGDETQYF
cdr3_nt: TGTGCCAGCAGCTTAACTATTAGCGGGGACGAGACCCAGTACTTC

j_call: TRBJ1-1
clone_size: NA
v_call: TRBV6-2/TRBV6-3
d_call: TRBD1
cdr3_aa: CASSYSYGDSPSADTEAFF
cdr3_nt: TGTGCCAGCAGTTACTCCTATGGGGACAGTCCCTCCGCGGACACTGAAGCTTTCTTT

j_call: TRBJ2-5
clone_size: NA
v_call: TRBV5-8
d_call: NA
cdr3_aa: CASSLAYLQGETQYF
cdr3_nt: TGTGCCAGCAGCTTGGCCTACCTACAGGGTGAGACCCAGTACTTC

j_call: TRBJ2-7
clone_size: NA
v_call: TRBV5-5
d_call: NA
cdr3_aa: CASSPSSPGRYEQYF
cdr3_nt: TGTGCCAGCAGCCCATCTTCGCCAGGTCGTTACGAGCAGTACTTC

j_call: TRBJ2-1
clone_size: NA
v_call: TRBV27
d_call: TRBD2
cdr3_aa: CASSFRGTSGNEQFF
cdr3_nt: TGTGCCAGCAGTTTCCGCGGGACTAGCGGGAATGAGCAGTTCTTC

j_call: TRBJ2-7
clone_size: NA
v_call: TRBV5-1
d_call: NA
cdr3_aa: CASSLGSPPNEQYF
cdr3_nt: TGCGCCAGCAGCTTGGGTAGTCCTCCAAACGAGCAGTACTTC

j_call: TRBJ2-1
clone_size: NA
v_call: TRBV2
d_call: NA
cdr3_aa: CASSFTPRGEQFF
cdr3_nt: TGTGCCAGCAGTTTTACCCCCCGGGGTGAGCAGTTCTTC

j_call: TRBJ2-7
clone_size: NA
v_call: TRBV28
d_call: NA
cdr3_aa: CASSRSEWHEQYF
cdr3_nt: TGTGCCAGCAGTAGGAGTGAGTGGCACGAGCAGTACTTC

j_call: TRBJ2-1
clone_size: NA
v_call: TRBV4-2
d_call: TRBD1
cdr3_aa: CASSREDRSSYNEQFF
cdr3_nt: TGTGCCAGCAGCCGAGAGGACAGGAGCTCCTACAATGAGCAGTTCTTC

j_call: TRBJ1-5
clone_size: NA
v_call: TRBV6-2/TRBV6-3
d_call: NA
cdr3_aa: CASNPRLFNQPQHF
cdr3_nt: TGTGCCAGCAACCCCCGTTTGTTCAATCAGCCCCAGCATTTT

j_call: TRBJ2-7
clone_size: NA
v_call: TRBV15
d_call: NA
cdr3_aa: CATSRDRVYEQYF
cdr3_nt: TGTGCCACCAGCAGAGACAGGGTTTACGAGCAGTACTTC

j_call: TRBJ1-4
clone_size: NA
v_call: TRBV27
d_call: TRBD1
cdr3_aa: CASRGGQTNEKLFF
cdr3_nt: TGTGCCAGCAGGGGGGGACAGACAAATGAAAAACTGTTTTTT

j_call: TRBJ1-5
clone_size: NA
v_call: TRBV28
d_call: TRBD1
cdr3_aa: CASSFGTGVFAGNQPQHF
cdr3_nt: TGTGCCAGCAGTTTTGGGACAGGGGTATTTGCGGGCAATCAGCCCCAGCATTTT

j_call: TRBJ2-6
clone_size: NA
v_call: TRBV6-2/TRBV6-3
d_call: TRBD1
cdr3_aa: CASSYPARGLAGANVLTF
cdr3_nt: TGTGCCAGCAGTTACCCAGCCAGGGGGCTCGCTGGGGCCAACGTCCTGACTTTC

j_call: TRBJ1-5
clone_size: NA
v_call: TRBV30
d_call: NA
cdr3_aa: CAWAQGPNSYSNQPQHF
cdr3_nt: TGTGCCTGGGCCCAGGGCCCAAACAGTTATAGCAATCAGCCCCAGCATTTT

j_call: TRBJ2-2
clone_size: once
v_call: TRBV28
d_call: NA
cdr3_aa: CASSEGGGELFF
cdr3_nt: TGTGCCAGCAGTGAAGGGGGAGGGGAGCTGTTTTTT

j_call: TRBJ1-5
clone_size: once
v_call: TRBV28
d_call: TRBD1
cdr3_aa: CASSSWTGRGVQPQHF
cdr3_nt: TGTGCCAGCAGTTCTTGGACAGGGCGAGGAGTTCAGCCCCAGCATTTT

j_call: TRBJ1-4
clone_size: NA
v_call: TRBV5-1
d_call: TRBD1
cdr3_aa: CASSLAGQGPNEKLFF
cdr3_nt: TGCGCCAGCAGCTTGGCGGGACAGGGGCCTAATGAAAAACTGTTTTTT

j_call: TRBJ2-2
clone_size: NA
v_call: TRBV7-2
d_call: TRBD2
cdr3_aa: CASSLAAGGNTGELFF
cdr3_nt: TGTGCCAGCAGCTTAGCAGCGGGGGGCAACACCGGGGAGCTGTTTTTT

j_call: TRBJ1-1
clone_size: NA
v_call: TRBV5-1
d_call: TRBD1
cdr3_aa: CASSFDRGGTEAFF
cdr3_nt: TGCGCCAGCAGCTTCGACAGGGGAGGCACTGAAGCTTTCTTT

j_call: TRBJ2-1
clone_size: NA
v_call: TRBV7-6
d_call: TRBD1
cdr3_aa: CASSSYRGREQFF
cdr3_nt: TGTGCCAGCAGCTCCTACAGGGGGCGTGAGCAGTTCTTC

j_call: TRBJ2-4
clone_size: NA
v_call: TRBV29-1
d_call: TRBD2
cdr3_aa: CSAAPRLAGEGIQYF
cdr3_nt: TGCAGCGCCGCGCCCCGACTAGCGGGAGAAGGCATTCAGTACTTC

j_call: TRBJ2-1
clone_size: NA
v_call: TRBV7-3
d_call: TRBD2
cdr3_aa: CASSPGLIYNEQFF
cdr3_nt: TGTGCCAGCAGCCCGGGACTAATCTACAATGAGCAGTTCTTC